The 21 T cell receptor beta chains listed next were all sequenced from one sample in a study of molecular identifiers for immune sequencing clone quantification. TCRdb analysed the PCR reads with MiXCR anew, one entry per CDR3 protein. The sample consists of hundreds of thousands of distinct CDR3 sequences, 25% of them appearing once. The sequencing sample was made of naive CD8+ T cells from blood, with Jurkat cell RNA spiked in. Described subset: FACS-sorted CD8+CD4-CCR7+CD45RA+ naive T cells. The source is a human donor in good health. Some libraries in this study had Jurkat cell RNA spiked in.

This clonotype was counted only a few times. Relative to the germline gene, one junction end is altered; a read error may explain this. The chain carries TRBV4-1 and TRBJ1-1; D gene ambiguous. From germline, CDR1 is MGHRA and CDR2 YSYEKL. This CDR3 region has 13 residues. CDR3 coding DNA: TGCGCCGGCAGCCAAGGTATCAGCACTGAAGCTTTCTTT. As protein: CAGSQGISTEAFF.

This clonotype was detected only a few times. The rearrangement uses TRBV9 and TRBJ2-3; D perhaps matches TRBD2 (6 bases). The CDR3 is made up of 16 amino acids. The V gene's germline CDR1 is SGDLS and CDR2 YYNGEE. Deletions cut 4 bases from V and 1 base from J, with 16 bases between. The CDR3 coding sequence is TGTGCCAGCAGCCAAGACCGGGAGCGCGGCACAGATACGCAGTATTTT. This codes for CASSQDRERGTDTQYF.

The chain joins TRBV12-3 or TRBV12-4 to TRBJ1-2, with a possible D match to TRBD1 (6 bases). This CDR3 has 13 residues. Deletions cut 2 bases from V and 4 bases from J, with 8 bases between. CDR3 nucleotide sequence: TGTGCCAGCAGTTTACAGGGGTCCTATGGCTACACCTTC. It encodes CASSLQGSYGYTF.

This clonotype was detected ten times or more. The V gene is TRBV6-6, the J gene TRBJ1-4; D is uncertain. V lost 2 bases to trimming and J lost 7 bases, with 11 bases between them. The CDR3 spans 14 residues. Germline CDR1 is MNHNY and CDR2 is SVGAGI (reference sequence). As DNA, the CDR3 is TGTGCCAGCAGTTACGCCAACGGGGTTGAAAAACTGTTTTTT. Residues: CASSYANGVEKLFF.

This clonotype was seen many times. V gene TRBV6-6 combines with J gene TRBJ2-5; the D is unclear. The CDR3 loop spans 13 amino acids. V was trimmed by 2 bases and J by 5 bases, leaving 9 bases between them. The V gene's germline CDR1 is MNHNY and CDR2 SVGAGI (reference sequence). The CDR3 is CASSYPGLETQYF. The CDR3 DNA follows: TGTGCCAGCAGTTACCCCGGCCTTGAGACCCAGTACTTC.

This clonotype has a handful of counts. The chain employs TRBV6-6 and TRBJ2-1; 7 bases are a match to TRBD2. This CDR3 is 15 amino acids long. Trimming took 0 bases from V and 8 from J; bases not matched to a gene: 7. The germline CDR1 and CDR2 sequences are MNHNY and SVGAGI (reference sequence). The CDR3 DNA is TGTGCCAGCAGTTACTCTGGGGGAGGGCCCTATGAGCAGTTCTTC. Protein product: CASSYSGGGPYEQFF.

The chain recombines TRBV5-1 with TRBJ2-7; 7 bases are shared with TRBD2. The CDR3 has 13 residues. Trimming removed 6 bases from V and 2 bases from J; junction bases left unmatched: 5. CDR1 is SGHRS and CDR2 is YFSETQ in the germline V gene. The chain's CDR3 is CASTTAGPYEQYF. The CDR3 DNA follows: TGCGCCAGCACCACAGCGGGACCCTACGAGCAGTACTTC. Full variable domain (remainder filled in from reference TRBV5-1 and TRBJ2-7): KAGVTQTPRYLIKTRGQQVTLSCSPISGHRSVSWYQQTPGQGLQFLFEYFSETQRNKGNFPGRFSGRQFSNSRSEMNVSTLELGDSALYLCASTTAGPYEQYFGPGTRLTVT.

Notes on this clonotype: Being one base from a much bigger clone, this may be a read error. The rearrangement joins TRBV28 to TRBJ2-4; perhaps TRBD1 as D (6 bases). The CDR3 sequence is 14 residues long. Germline values: CDR1 MDHEN, CDR2 SYDVKM. This CDR3 is CVSRRRWTDNIQYF. The CDR3 DNA reads as TGTGTCAGCAGGCGAAGGTGGACAGATAACATTCAGTACTTC.

This clonotype was picked up many times. V usage is TRBV30 and J usage is TRBJ2-3, with unresolved D. Germline loops: CDR1 GTSNPN, CDR2 SVGIG (reference sequence). Trimming took 0 bases from V and 3 from J, leaving 10 bases between them. The CDR3 is 14 amino acids. CDR3 nucleotide sequence: TGTGCCTGGAGTGTAACCACGGGTACAGATACGCAGTATTTT. This encodes CAWSVTTGTDTQYF.

The table lists this clonotype with many counts. V is TRBV7-6 and J is TRBJ2-7; D unresolved. Per the germline V gene, CDR1 is SGHVS and CDR2 is FNYEAQ. The V end was cut by 6 bases, the J end by 6 bases, with 12 bases between. The CDR3 contains 12 residues. The CDR3 region has the DNA TGTGCCAGCAGTCCGACCGCGGCCGAGCAGTACTTC. This gives the protein CASSPTAAEQYF.

The V and J genes are TRBV7-6 and TRBJ2-5; D may correspond to TRBD1 or TRBD2 (6 bases each). From germline, CDR1 is SGHVS and CDR2 FNYEAQ. The CDR3 length is 15 residues. V gave up 4 bases and J gave up 5 bases, with 17 bases separating them. The CDR3 DNA sequence: TGTGCCAGCAGCTGGAGGGACACCTGGTCGGAGACCCAGTACTTC. Protein product: CASSWRDTWSETQYF. Filled out from reference TRBV7-6 and TRBJ2-5, the complete variable domain reads GAGVSQSPRYKVTKRGQDVALRCDPISGHVSLYWYRQALGQGPEFLTYFNYEAQQDKSGLPNDRFSAERPEGSISTLTIQRTEQRDSAMYRCASSWRDTWSETQYFGPGTRLLVL.

Comments on this clonotype: A single base separates this from a much larger clone, so it may be a read error. Here the CDR3 reads CASEPGQGSSYEQYF. DNA of the CDR3: TGCGCCAGCGAGCCGGGACAGGGGTCTTCCTACGAGCAGTACTTC. The J gene is TRBJ2-7, the V gene TRBV10-1, with TRBD1 identical over 10 bases. From germline, CDR1 is WNHNN and CDR2 SYGVQD (reference sequence). This CDR3 contains 15 residues. Trimming cost V 8 bases and J 1 base; bases outside gene matches: 8.

The sample holds a few counts of this clonotype. The V and J genes are TRBV3-1 and TRBJ1-2; 7 bases align to TRBD1. V lost 1 base and J lost 4; bases outside the gene matches: 3. The CDR3 spans 14 residues. CDR1 and CDR2 (germline): LGHDT, YNNKEL (reference sequence). CDR3: CASSQGRGLYGYTF. Here the CDR3 DNA reads TGTGCCAGCAGCCAAGGAAGGGGGCTCTATGGCTACACCTTC. Filled out from reference TRBV3-1 and TRBJ1-2, the complete variable domain reads DTAVSQTPKYLVTQMGNDKSIKCEQNLGHDTMYWYKQDSKKFLKIMFSYNNKELIINETVPNRFSPKSPDKAHLNLHINSLELGDSAVYFCASSQGRGLYGYTFGSGTRLTVV.

This clonotype showed up many times. The chain combines TRBV20-1 with TRBJ1-6, with a possible D match to TRBD1 (6 bases). Trimming removed 2 bases at V and 4 bases at J, with 21 bases between. Germline V gives CDR1 DFQATT, CDR2 SNEGSKA (reference sequence). This CDR3 region has 18 residues. The CDR3 DNA follows: TGCAGTGCTAGAAACTACATAGGCGGGGGCGCGTATAATTCACCCCTCCACTTT. This codes for CSARNYIGGGAYNSPLHF.

This clonotype was counted once. One end of the junction fails to match germline, which may point to a read error. The chain combines TRBV10-1 with TRBJ2-7; possible D gene TRBD1, 5 bases. Germline-derived CDR1 and CDR2 are WNHNN and SYGVQD (reference sequence). There are 12 residues in the CDR3. CDR3 sequence: CARSDQGYEQYF. The CDR3 bases are TGCGCCCGCAGTGACCAGGGTTACGAGCAGTACTTC.

In this sample, this clonotype turned up a few times. J is TRBJ2-1 and V is TRBV27, with D perhaps TRBD1 (6 bases). The V end lost 6 bases, the J end lost 5 bases, and 11 bases lay between the germline ends. CDR3 length: 13 residues. CDR1 is MNHEY, CDR2 SMNVEV, per germline (reference sequence). The CDR3 loop is CASRRGDNNEQFF. Here the CDR3 DNA reads TGTGCCAGCAGACGAGGGGACAACAATGAGCAGTTCTTC.

The rearrangement links TRBV29-1 to TRBJ1-1, with D perhaps TRBD1 (5 bases). This CDR3 has 13 residues. Germline V gives CDR1 SQVTM, CDR2 ANQGSEA. Trimming took off 6 bases at V and 3 bases at J, with 14 bases between the two ends. CDR3 DNA sequence: TGCAGCGTAGGGGCCTGGAGCGACACTGAAGCTTTCTTT. It is translated as CSVGAWSDTEAFF. Complete variable domain (other parts from reference TRBV29-1 and TRBJ1-1): SAVISQKPSRDICQRGTSLTIQCQVDSQVTMMFWYRQQPGQSLTLIATANQGSEATYESGFVIDKFPISRPNLTFSTLTVSNMSPEDSSIYLCSVGAWSDTEAFFGQGTRLTVV.

The rearrangement uses TRBV7-7 and TRBJ2-1, with 9 bases aligning to TRBD1. CDR1 is SSHAT and CDR2 is FNYEAQ in the germline V gene (reference sequence). This CDR3 comprises 15 residues. The trim removed 5 bases at V and 4 bases at J, leaving 6 bases unmatched. CDR3 sequence (DNA): TGTGCCAGCAGCCGAACAGGGGGCCCTTACAATGAGCAGTTCTTC. This translates into CASSRTGGPYNEQFF.

This clonotype was seen at least ten times. The rearrangement links TRBV5-5 to TRBJ2-7; D may be TRBD2 (7 bases). CDR1 is SGHKS and CDR2 is YYEKEE in the germline V gene (reference sequence). Trimming left V 7 bases short and J 3 bases short, with 23 bases between. The CDR3 length is 16 residues. In nucleotides, the CDR3 is TGTGCCAGCCGACGAGGGGGTTCGGCTAGCGGCTACGAGCAGTACTTC. This translates into CASRRGGSASGYEQYF.

To note about this clonotype: A read error may be the cause here, since a much bigger clone is one base away. The chain links TRBV20-1 to TRBJ2-2; D gene ambiguous. Trimming left V 0 bases short and J 4 bases short, with 15 bases between. The CDR3 sequence is 16 residues long. Per the germline V gene, CDR1 is DFQATT and CDR2 is SNEGSKA (reference sequence). CDR3 sequence reads: CSARDLEHPSTGELFF. The DNA of the CDR3 is TGCAGTGCTAGAGATCTCGAACATCCGAGCACCGGGGAGCTGTTTTTT.

A note on this clonotype: Being one base from a much bigger clone, this may be a read error. The CDR3 loop is CASSYTEMNTEAFF. The CDR3 nucleotides read TGTGCCAGCAGTTATACAGAGATGAACACTGAAGCTTTCTTT. The J gene is TRBJ1-1, the V gene TRBV6-2 or TRBV6-3; D is unresolved. Trimming removed 3 bases at V and 0 bases at J, with 8 bases between. Germline CDR1 is MNHEY and CDR2 is SVGEGT. The CDR3 extends over 14 amino acids.